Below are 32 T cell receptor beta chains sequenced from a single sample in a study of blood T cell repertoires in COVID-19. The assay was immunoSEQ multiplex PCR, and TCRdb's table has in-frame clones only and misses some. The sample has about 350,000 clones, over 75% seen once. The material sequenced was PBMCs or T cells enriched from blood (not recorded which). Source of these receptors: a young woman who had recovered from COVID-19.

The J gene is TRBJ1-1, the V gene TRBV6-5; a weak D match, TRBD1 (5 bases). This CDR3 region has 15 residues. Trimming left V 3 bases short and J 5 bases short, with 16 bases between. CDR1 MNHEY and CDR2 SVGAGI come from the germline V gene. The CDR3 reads CASSYGSSGGTEAFF. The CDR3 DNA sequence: TGTGCCAGCAGTTATGGGTCCTCCGGGGGAACTGAAGCTTTCTTT.

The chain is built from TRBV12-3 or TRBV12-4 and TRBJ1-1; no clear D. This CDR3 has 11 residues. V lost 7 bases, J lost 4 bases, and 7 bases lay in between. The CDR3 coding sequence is TGTGCCAGCACCCCCGGCACTGAAGCTTTCTTT. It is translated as CASTPGTEAFF.

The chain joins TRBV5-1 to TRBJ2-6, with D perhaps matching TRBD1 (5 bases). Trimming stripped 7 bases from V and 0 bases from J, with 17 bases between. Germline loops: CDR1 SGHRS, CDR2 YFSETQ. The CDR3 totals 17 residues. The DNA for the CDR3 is TGCGCCAGCTGTGGGCCAGCAGGGCCCTCTGGGGCCAACGTCCTGACTTTC. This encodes CASCGPAGPSGANVLTF.

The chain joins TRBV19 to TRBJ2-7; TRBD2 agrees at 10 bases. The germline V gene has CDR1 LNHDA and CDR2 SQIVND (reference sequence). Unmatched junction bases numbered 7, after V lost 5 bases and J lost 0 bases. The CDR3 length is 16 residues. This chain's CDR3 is CASSSQTSGFSYEQYF. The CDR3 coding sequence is TGTGCCAGTAGTTCGCAGACTAGCGGGTTCTCCTACGAGCAGTACTTC.

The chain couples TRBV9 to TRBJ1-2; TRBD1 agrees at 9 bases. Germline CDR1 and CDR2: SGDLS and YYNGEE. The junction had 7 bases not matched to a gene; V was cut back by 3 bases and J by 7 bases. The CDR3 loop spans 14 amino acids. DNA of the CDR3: TGTGCCAGCAGCGCGGAGGACAGGGGAGGTGGCTACACCTTC. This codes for CASSAEDRGGGYTF.

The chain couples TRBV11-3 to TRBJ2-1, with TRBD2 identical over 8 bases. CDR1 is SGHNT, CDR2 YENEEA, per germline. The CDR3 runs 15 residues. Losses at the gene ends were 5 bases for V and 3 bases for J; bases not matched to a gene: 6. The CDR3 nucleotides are TGTGCCAGCAGCGCAACTAGCGGAGTCTACAATGAGCAGTTCTTC. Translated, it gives CASSATSGVYNEQFF. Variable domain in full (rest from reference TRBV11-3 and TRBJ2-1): EAGVVQSPRYKIIEKKQPVAFWCNPISGHNTLYWYLQNLGQGPELLIRYENEEAVDDSQLPKDRFSAERLKGVDSTLKIQPAELGDSAVYLCASSATSGVYNEQFFGPGTRLTVL.

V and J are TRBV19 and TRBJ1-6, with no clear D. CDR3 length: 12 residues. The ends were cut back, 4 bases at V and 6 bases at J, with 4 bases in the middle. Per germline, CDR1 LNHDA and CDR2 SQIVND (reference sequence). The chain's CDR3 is CASSTVNSPLHF. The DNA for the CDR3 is TGTGCCAGTAGTACAGTTAATTCACCCCTCCACTTT.

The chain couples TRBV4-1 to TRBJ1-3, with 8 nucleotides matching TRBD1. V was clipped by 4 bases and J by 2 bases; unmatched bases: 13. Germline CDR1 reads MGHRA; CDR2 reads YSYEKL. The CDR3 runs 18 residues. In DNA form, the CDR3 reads TGCGCCAGCAGCCCCAAACCCTTCGAGACAGGGGCTGGAAACACCATATATTTT. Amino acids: CASSPKPFETGAGNTIYF.

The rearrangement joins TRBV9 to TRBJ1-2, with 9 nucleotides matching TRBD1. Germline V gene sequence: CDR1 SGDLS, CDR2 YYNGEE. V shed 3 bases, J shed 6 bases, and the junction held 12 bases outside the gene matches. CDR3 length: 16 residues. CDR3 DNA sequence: TGTGCCAGCAGCGCGGACCCCGGGACAGGGCTTGATGGCTACACCTTC. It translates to CASSADPGTGLDGYTF.

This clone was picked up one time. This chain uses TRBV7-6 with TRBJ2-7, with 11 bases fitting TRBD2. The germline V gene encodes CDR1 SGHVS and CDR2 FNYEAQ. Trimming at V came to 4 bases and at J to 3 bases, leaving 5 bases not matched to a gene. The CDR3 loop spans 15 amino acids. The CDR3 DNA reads TGTGCCAGCAGCTCCTCTAGCGGGAGGAGCTACGAGCAGTACTTC. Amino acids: CASSSSSGRSYEQYF.

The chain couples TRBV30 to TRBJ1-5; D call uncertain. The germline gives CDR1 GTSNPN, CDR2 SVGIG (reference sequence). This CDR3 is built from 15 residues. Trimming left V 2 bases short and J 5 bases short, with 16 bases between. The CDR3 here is CAWSRRSTVDQPQHF. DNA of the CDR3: TGTGCCTGGAGTAGAAGAAGTACAGTAGATCAGCCCCAGCATTTT.

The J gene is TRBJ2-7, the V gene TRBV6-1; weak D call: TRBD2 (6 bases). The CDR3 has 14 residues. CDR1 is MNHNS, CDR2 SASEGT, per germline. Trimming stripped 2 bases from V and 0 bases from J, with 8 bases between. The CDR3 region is CASSEWRDSYEQYF. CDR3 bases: TGTGCCAGCAGTGAATGGCGGGACTCCTACGAGCAGTACTTC.

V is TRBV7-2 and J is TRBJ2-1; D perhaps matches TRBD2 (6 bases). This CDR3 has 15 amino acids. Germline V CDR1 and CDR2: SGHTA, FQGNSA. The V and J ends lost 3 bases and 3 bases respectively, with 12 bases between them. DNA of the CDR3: TGTGCCAGCAGCTTTGGAGGGAGCTTCTACAATGAGCAGTTCTTC. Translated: CASSFGGSFYNEQFF. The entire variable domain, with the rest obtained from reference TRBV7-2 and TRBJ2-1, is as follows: GAGVSQSPSNKVTEKGKDVELRCDPISGHTALYWYRQSLGQGLEFLIYFQGNSAPDKSGLPSDRFSAERTGGSVSTLTIQRTQQEDSAVYLCASSFGGSFYNEQFFGPGTRLTVL.

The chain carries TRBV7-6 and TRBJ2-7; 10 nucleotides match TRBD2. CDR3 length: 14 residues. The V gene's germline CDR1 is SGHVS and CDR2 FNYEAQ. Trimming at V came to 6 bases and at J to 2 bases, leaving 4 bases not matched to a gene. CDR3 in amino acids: CASRPAGGPYEQYF. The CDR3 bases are TGTGCCAGCAGACCAGCGGGGGGGCCCTACGAGCAGTACTTC.

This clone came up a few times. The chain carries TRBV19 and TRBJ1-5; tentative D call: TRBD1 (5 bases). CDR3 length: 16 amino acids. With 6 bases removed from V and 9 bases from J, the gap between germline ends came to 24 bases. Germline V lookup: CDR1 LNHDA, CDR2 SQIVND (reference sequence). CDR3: CASSLVGGYRLRPQHF. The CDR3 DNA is TGTGCCAGTAGCTTGGTGGGGGGGTATAGGCTTCGGCCCCAGCATTTT.

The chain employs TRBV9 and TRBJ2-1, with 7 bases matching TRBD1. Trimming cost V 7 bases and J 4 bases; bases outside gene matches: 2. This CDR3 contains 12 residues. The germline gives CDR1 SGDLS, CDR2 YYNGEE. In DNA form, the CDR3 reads TGTGCCAGCGGGGGACAGTACAATGAGCAGTTCTTC. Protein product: CASGGQYNEQFF. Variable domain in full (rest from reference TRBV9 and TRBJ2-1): DSGVTQTPKHLITATGQRVTLRCSPRSGDLSVYWYQQSLDQGLQFLIQYYNGEERAKGNILERFSAQQFPDLHSELNLSSLELGDSALYFCASGGQYNEQFFGPGTRLTVL.

The CDR3 DNA reads TGTGCCAGCAGCGTAGGGGGGGACACTGAAGCTTTCTTT. Protein product: CASSVGGDTEAFF. This chain joins TRBV9 and TRBJ1-1; a possible D gene is TRBD1 (5 bases). Germline V CDR1 and CDR2: SGDLS, YYNGEE. This CDR3 comprises 13 residues. V was pared by 0 bases and J by 3 bases, with 6 bases between. Looking up the rest from reference TRBV9 and TRBJ1-1 gives the full variable domain: DSGVTQTPKHLITATGQRVTLRCSPRSGDLSVYWYQQSLDQGLQFLIQYYNGEERAKGNILERFSAQQFPDLHSELNLSSLELGDSALYFCASSVGGDTEAFFGQGTRLTVV.

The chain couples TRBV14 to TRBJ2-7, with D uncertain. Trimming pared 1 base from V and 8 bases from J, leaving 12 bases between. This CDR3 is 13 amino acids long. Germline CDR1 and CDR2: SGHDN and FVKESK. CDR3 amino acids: CASSQVPGMKQYF. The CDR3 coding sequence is TGTGCCAGCAGCCAAGTTCCGGGTATGAAGCAGTACTTC.

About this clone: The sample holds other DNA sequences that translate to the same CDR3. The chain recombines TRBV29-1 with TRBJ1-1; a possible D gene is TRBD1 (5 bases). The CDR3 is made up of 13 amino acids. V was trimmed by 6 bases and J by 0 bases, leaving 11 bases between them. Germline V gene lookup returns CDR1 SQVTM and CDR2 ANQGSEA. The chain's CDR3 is CSVAGRMNTEAFF. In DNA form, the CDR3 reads TGCAGCGTGGCGGGACGGATGAACACTGAAGCTTTCTTT.

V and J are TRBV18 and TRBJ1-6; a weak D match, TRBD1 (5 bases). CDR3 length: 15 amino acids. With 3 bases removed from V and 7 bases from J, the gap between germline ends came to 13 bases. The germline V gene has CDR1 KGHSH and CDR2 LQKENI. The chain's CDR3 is CASSPSQVSNSPLHF. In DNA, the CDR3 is TGTGCCAGCTCACCTTCACAGGTGTCCAATTCACCCCTCCACTTT.

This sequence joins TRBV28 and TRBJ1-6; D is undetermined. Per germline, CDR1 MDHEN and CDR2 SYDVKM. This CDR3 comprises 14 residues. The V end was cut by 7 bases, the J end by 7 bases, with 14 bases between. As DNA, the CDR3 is TGTGCCAGCAACATCCCCCAGAAGAATTCACCCCTCCACTTT. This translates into CASNIPQKNSPLHF.

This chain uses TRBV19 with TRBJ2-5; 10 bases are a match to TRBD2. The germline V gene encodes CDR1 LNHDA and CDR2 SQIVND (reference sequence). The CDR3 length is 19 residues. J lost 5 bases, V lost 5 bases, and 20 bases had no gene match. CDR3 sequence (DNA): TGTGCCAGTAGTCCGGGTCCTCGTAGCGGGGGGACCTTTCGGGAGACCCAGTACTTC. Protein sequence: CASSPGPRSGGTFRETQYF. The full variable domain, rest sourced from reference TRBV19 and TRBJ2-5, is DGGITQSPKYLFRKEGQNVTLSCEQNLNHDAMYWYRQDPGQGLRLIYYSQIVNDFQKGDIAEGYSVSREKKESFPLTVTSAQKNPTAFYLCASSPGPRSGGTFRETQYFGPGTRLLVL.

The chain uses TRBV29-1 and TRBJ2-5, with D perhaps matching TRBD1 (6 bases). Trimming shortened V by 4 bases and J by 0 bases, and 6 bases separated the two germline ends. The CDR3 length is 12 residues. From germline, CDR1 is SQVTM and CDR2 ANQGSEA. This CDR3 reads CSVGTDQETQYF. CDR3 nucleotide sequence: TGCAGCGTTGGGACAGACCAAGAGACCCAGTACTTC.

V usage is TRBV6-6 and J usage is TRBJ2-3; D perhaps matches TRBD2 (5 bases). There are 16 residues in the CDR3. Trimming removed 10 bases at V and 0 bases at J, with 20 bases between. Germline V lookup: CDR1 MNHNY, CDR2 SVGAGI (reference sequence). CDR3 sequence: CATRAAVSTSTDTQYF. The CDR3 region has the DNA TGTGCCACCCGGGCAGCGGTCAGTACTAGCACAGATACGCAGTATTTT.

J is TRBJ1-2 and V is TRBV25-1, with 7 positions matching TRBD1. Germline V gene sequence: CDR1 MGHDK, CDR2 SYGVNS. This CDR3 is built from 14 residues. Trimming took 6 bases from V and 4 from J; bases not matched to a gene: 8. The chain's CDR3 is CASSIQGVGYGYTF. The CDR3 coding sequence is TGTGCCAGCAGCATCCAGGGGGTGGGCTATGGCTACACCTTC.

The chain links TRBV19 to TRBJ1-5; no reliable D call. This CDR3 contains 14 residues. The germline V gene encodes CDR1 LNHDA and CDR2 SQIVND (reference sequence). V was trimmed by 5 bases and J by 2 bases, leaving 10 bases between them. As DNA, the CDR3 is TGTGCCAGTAGTTTATACTCTGGCAATCAGCCCCAGCATTTT. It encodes CASSLYSGNQPQHF. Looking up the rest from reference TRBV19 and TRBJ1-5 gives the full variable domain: DGGITQSPKYLFRKEGQNVTLSCEQNLNHDAMYWYRQDPGQGLRLIYYSQIVNDFQKGDIAEGYSVSREKKESFPLTVTSAQKNPTAFYLCASSLYSGNQPQHFGDGTRLSIL.

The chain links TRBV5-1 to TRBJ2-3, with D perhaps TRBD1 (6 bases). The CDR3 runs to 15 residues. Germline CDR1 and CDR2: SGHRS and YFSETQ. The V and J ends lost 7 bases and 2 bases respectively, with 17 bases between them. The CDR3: CASFAGQIVTDTQYF. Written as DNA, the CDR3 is TGCGCCAGCTTCGCCGGACAGATCGTCACAGATACGCAGTATTTT.

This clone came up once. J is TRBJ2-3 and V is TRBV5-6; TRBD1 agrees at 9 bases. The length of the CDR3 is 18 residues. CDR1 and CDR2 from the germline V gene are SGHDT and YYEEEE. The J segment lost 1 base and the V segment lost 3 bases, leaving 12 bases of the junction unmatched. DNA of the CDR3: TGTGCCAGCAGCTCGAGCTGGACAGGGGCGACGGGCACAGATACGCAGTATTTT. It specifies CASSSSWTGATGTDTQYF.

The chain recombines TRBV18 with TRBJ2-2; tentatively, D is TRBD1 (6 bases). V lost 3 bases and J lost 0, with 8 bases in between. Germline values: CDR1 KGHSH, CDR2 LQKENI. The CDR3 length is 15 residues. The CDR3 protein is CASSPDRSNTGELFF. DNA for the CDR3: TGTGCCAGCTCACCGGACAGATCGAACACCGGGGAGCTGTTTTTT.

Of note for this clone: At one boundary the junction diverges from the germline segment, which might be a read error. DNA of the CDR3: TGTGCCAGCAGCGCCTACCCGGGACTGACCACCGTCGCCTTC. Its translation: CASSAYPGLTTVAF. This chain links TRBV7-9 with TRBJ1-2; a possible D gene is TRBD1 (5 bases). Germline lookup yields CDR1 SEHNR and CDR2 FQNEAQ (reference sequence). The CDR3 is made up of 14 amino acids.

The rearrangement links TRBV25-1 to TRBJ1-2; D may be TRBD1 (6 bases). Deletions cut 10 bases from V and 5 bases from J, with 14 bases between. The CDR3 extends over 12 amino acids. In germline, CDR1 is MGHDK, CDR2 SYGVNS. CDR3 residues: CATPQQGYGYTF. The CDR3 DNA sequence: TGTGCCACTCCACAACAGGGTTATGGCTACACCTTC.

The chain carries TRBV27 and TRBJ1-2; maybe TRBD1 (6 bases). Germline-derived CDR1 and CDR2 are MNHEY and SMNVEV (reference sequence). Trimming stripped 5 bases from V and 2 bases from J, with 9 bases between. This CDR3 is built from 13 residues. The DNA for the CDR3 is TGTGCCAGCAGTCCCCAGGGGAACTATGGCTACACCTTC. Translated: CASSPQGNYGYTF.